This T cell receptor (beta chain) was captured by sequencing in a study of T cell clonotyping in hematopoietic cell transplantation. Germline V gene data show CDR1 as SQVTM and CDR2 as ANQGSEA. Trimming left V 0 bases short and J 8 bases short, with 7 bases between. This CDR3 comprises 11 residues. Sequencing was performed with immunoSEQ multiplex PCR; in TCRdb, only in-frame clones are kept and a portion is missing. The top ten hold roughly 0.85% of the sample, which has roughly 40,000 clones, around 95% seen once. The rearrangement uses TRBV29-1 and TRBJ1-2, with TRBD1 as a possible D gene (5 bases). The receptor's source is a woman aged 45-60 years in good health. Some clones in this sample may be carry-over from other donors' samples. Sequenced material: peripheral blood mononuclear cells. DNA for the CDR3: TGCAGCGTTGAAGATGGGGACGGCTACACCTTC. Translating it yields CSVEDGDGYTF.